The 21 T cell receptor beta chains listed next were all sequenced from one sample in a study of cytomegalovirus exposure and HLA in healthy donors. PCR amplification relied on 60 Vbeta primers (plus 13 Jbeta primers). Using immunoSEQ multiplex PCR, the repertoire was profiled, and TCRdb retains in-frame clones only, with some absent. The sample contains some 93,000 clones, roughly four fifths of which appear only once. Sequenced: PBMCs. Source of these receptors: a man in his forties or fifties in good health and CMV-seronegative.

This chain links TRBV29-1 with TRBJ2-6; D is uncertain. The CDR3 is 12 residues long. V was trimmed by 6 bases and J by 3 bases, leaving 6 bases between them. Germline CDR1 reads SQVTM; CDR2 reads ANQGSEA. CDR3 protein: CSVRLGANVLTF. In nucleotides, the CDR3 is TGCAGCGTAAGACTTGGGGCCAACGTCCTGACTTTC.

The CDR3 sequence is CASSVDNLRDSLKYEQYF. The CDR3 region has the DNA TGTGCCAGCAGCGTAGATAACCTTAGGGACAGCCTTAAGTACGAGCAGTACTTC. The J gene is TRBJ2-7, the V gene TRBV9; TRBD1 aligns across 7 bases. In germline, CDR1 is SGDLS, CDR2 YYNGEE. Losses at the gene ends were 0 bases for V and 4 bases for J; bases not matched to a gene: 16. This CDR3 has 18 residues.

The chain is built from TRBV28 and TRBJ2-7; 7 nucleotides agree with TRBD1. The germline CDR1 and CDR2 sequences are MDHEN and SYDVKM. The CDR3 is made up of 15 amino acids. After removal of 4 bases from V and 6 bases from J, the junction contained 12 bases not matched to a gene. CDR3 sequence: CASSSPGRTGSEQYF. The CDR3, as DNA: TGTGCCAGCAGTTCCCCGGGGCGGACAGGAAGCGAGCAGTACTTC.

The V and J genes are TRBV11-2 and TRBJ1-1; tentative D call: TRBD1 (6 bases). The CDR3 runs 15 residues. V was trimmed by 2 bases and J by 10 bases, leaving 20 bases between them. Per germline, CDR1 SGHAT and CDR2 FQNNGV. This CDR3 is CASSLLLGQGGGAFF. CDR3 nucleotide sequence: TGTGCCAGCAGCTTACTGCTCGGGCAGGGAGGGGGAGCTTTCTTT.

V is TRBV19 and J is TRBJ2-1, with 9 positions matching TRBD1. This CDR3 contains 14 residues. The J segment lost 5 bases and the V segment lost 4 bases, leaving 3 bases of the junction unmatched. Germline CDR1 is LNHDA and CDR2 is SQIVND (reference sequence). CDR3 region: CASSNGQGNNEQFF. In nucleotides, the CDR3 is TGTGCCAGTAGTAACGGACAGGGGAACAATGAGCAGTTCTTC.

The chain carries TRBV5-6 and TRBJ2-7; 11 bases align to TRBD1. V lost 4 bases to trimming and J lost 6 bases; unmatched junction nucleotides: 6. This CDR3 spans 14 amino acids. Germline V gene lookup returns CDR1 SGHDT and CDR2 YYEEEE. The CDR3 region is CASSGTGGPAEQYF. CDR3 nucleotides: TGTGCCAGCAGCGGGACAGGGGGGCCCGCCGAGCAGTACTTC.

The rearrangement uses TRBV9 and TRBJ1-1; 11 positions agree with TRBD1. CDR1 is SGDLS and CDR2 is YYNGEE in the germline V gene. Trimming took 0 bases from V and 6 from J; bases not matched to a gene: 7. The CDR3 has 16 amino acids. The CDR3 nucleotides are TGTGCCAGCAGCGTAGAGGGAGGACAGGGGGCCGCTGAAGCTTTCTTT. Translation gives CASSVEGGQGAAEAFF.

This chain joins TRBV4-2 and TRBJ2-1; TRBD2 agrees at 8 bases. Trimming removed 4 bases from V and 0 bases from J; junction bases left unmatched: 5. The CDR3 consists of 16 residues. Germline values: CDR1 LGHNA, CDR2 YNFKEQ. CDR3 sequence (DNA): TGTGCCAGCAGCCTGGCCGGGACTAGCTCCTACAATGAGCAGTTCTTC. Translation: CASSLAGTSSYNEQFF.

This chain connects TRBV28 to TRBJ1-3, with TRBD1 as a possible D gene (6 bases). V was trimmed by 4 bases and J by 4 bases, leaving 17 bases between them. The CDR3 extends over 16 amino acids. Germline V lookup: CDR1 MDHEN, CDR2 SYDVKM. CDR3 in DNA: TGTGCCAGCAGTTGGGGGGGGCGGGCAGAGGGAAACACCATATATTTT. Its protein is CASSWGGRAEGNTIYF.

V and J are TRBV5-1 and TRBJ2-5; no definite D call. Germline CDR1 is SGHRS and CDR2 is YFSETQ. V shed 2 bases and J shed 2 bases, with 7 bases lying between them. This CDR3 comprises 13 residues. CDR3 DNA sequence: TGCGCCAGCAGCTTCGGGTTACAAGAGACCCAGTACTTC. Translation gives CASSFGLQETQYF.

This clone was observed a few times. The chain links TRBV7-2 to TRBJ2-2; no firm D call. From germline, CDR1 is SGHTA and CDR2 FQGNSA. Trimming took 3 bases from V and 1 from J, leaving 6 bases between them. This CDR3 is 14 amino acids long. CDR3 sequence: CASSFSWNTGELFF. As DNA, the CDR3 is TGTGCCAGCAGCTTTAGCTGGAACACCGGGGAGCTGTTTTTT.

V gene TRBV27 combines with J gene TRBJ2-1, with 11 bases fitting TRBD2. Germline V lookup: CDR1 MNHEY, CDR2 SMNVEV (reference sequence). The CDR3 covers 18 residues. With 2 bases clipped from V and 3 bases from J, the junction kept 9 bases outside the gene matches. CDR3 amino acids: CASSLQTSGRENYNEQFF. The DNA for the CDR3 is TGTGCCAGCAGTTTACAAACTAGCGGGAGAGAAAACTACAATGAGCAGTTCTTC.

CDR3 nucleotide sequence: TGTGCCAGCAGCCAGGTTGACAGGGCGTCCTACGAGCAGTACTTC. Protein sequence: CASSQVDRASYEQYF. V and J are TRBV7-9 and TRBJ2-7; 7 bases align to TRBD1. The CDR3 covers 15 residues. The V gene's germline CDR1 is SEHNR and CDR2 FQNEAQ (reference sequence). V lost 5 bases, J lost 1 base, and 8 bases stayed unmatched.

The chain has TRBV5-1 and TRBJ2-1, with TRBD2 identical over 13 bases. The CDR3 totals 15 residues. Germline CDR1 reads SGHRS; CDR2 reads YFSETQ. Trimming at V came to 2 bases and at J to 9 bases, leaving 5 bases not matched to a gene. This CDR3 is CASSLGLAGEGEQFF. The CDR3 region has the DNA TGCGCCAGCAGCTTAGGACTAGCGGGAGAGGGTGAGCAGTTCTTC.

The chain employs TRBV19 and TRBJ1-4; the D gene is possibly TRBD1 (6 bases). Germline loops: CDR1 LNHDA, CDR2 SQIVND (reference sequence). CDR3 length: 16 residues. V shed 4 bases and J shed 3 bases, with 15 bases lying between them. CDR3 in DNA: TGTGCCAGTAGTAATGGAAACAGGGCTTCTAATGAAAAACTGTTTTTT. This translates into CASSNGNRASNEKLFF.

This chain joins TRBV5-1 and TRBJ1-4; no clear D. Per germline, CDR1 SGHRS and CDR2 YFSETQ. This CDR3 has 18 amino acids. V was shortened by 0 bases and J by 4 bases, with 19 bases between the two germline ends. The CDR3 loop reads CASSLGSYLYDVNEKLFF. For the CDR3, the DNA is TGCGCCAGCAGCTTGGGGTCCTACTTATACGATGTTAATGAAAAACTGTTTTTT.

Written as DNA, the CDR3 is TGTGCCAGCAGCCCGGGACTAGCCTACGAGCAGTACTTC. Translated, it gives CASSPGLAYEQYF. V gene TRBV11-2 combines with J gene TRBJ2-7; 8 nucleotides line up with TRBD2. The germline CDR1 and CDR2 sequences are SGHAT and FQNNGV. V lost 5 bases, J lost 2 bases, and 2 bases stayed unmatched. This CDR3 is built from 13 residues.

The chain employs TRBV10-1 and TRBJ1-1; maybe TRBD1 (5 bases). The germline V and J ends were trimmed by 2 bases and 5 bases, with 15 bases remaining between them. This CDR3 is 15 amino acids long. In germline, CDR1 is WNHNN, CDR2 SYGVQD (reference sequence). CDR3 protein: CASSEGTWRETEAFF. Here the CDR3 DNA reads TGCGCCAGCAGTGAGGGGACTTGGAGGGAAACTGAAGCTTTCTTT.

The chain has TRBV4-2 and TRBJ2-1; 10 bases are a match to TRBD1. Germline CDR1 LGHNA, CDR2 YNFKEQ. The CDR3 runs to 16 residues. J gave up 8 bases and V 0 bases, and 7 bases lay outside the gene matches. The CDR3: CASSQEYGQGDDEQFF. The CDR3 coding sequence is TGTGCCAGCAGCCAAGAGTACGGACAGGGGGATGATGAGCAGTTCTTC.

This chain joins TRBV19 and TRBJ2-1; the match to TRBD2 covers 10 bases. Germline CDR1 and CDR2: LNHDA and SQIVND (reference sequence). The length of the CDR3 is 15 residues. V lost 6 bases, J lost 4 bases, and 6 bases stayed unmatched. The CDR3 bases are TGTGCCAGTAGCCCCGGGACTAGCGAGTACAATGAGCAGTTCTTC. Translation: CASSPGTSEYNEQFF.

The J gene is TRBJ2-3, the V gene TRBV7-9; D possibly corresponds to TRBD2 (5 bases). Germline loops: CDR1 SEHNR, CDR2 FQNEAQ (reference sequence). The V end lost 5 bases, the J end lost 3 bases, and 15 bases lay between the germline ends. The CDR3 length is 15 residues. The CDR3 here is CASSPRGMGTDTQYF. Written as DNA, the CDR3 is TGTGCCAGCAGCCCCCGGGGAATGGGTACAGATACGCAGTATTTT.